These 30 T cell receptor beta chains were all obtained from the same sample, sequenced in a study of shared clonotypes between healthy human individuals. Profiled with immunoSEQ multiplex PCR; TCRdb holds only in-frame clones, not every one. The data contain roughly 2.4 million clones, 95% of them singletons. Sequencing used naive CD4+ T cells sorted from blood. This sample's subset: CD45RA+ positively selected. The receptors derive from a man between 18 and 29 years old in good health.

This clone was picked up a small number of times. The chain links TRBV6-6 to TRBJ1-6; the match to TRBD1 covers 7 bases. The CDR3 loop spans 14 amino acids. CDR1 is MNHNY and CDR2 is SVGAGI in the germline V gene (reference sequence). With 5 bases clipped from V and 6 bases from J, the junction kept 4 bases outside the gene matches. CDR3 nucleotides: TGTGCCAGCAGTCCCCGACAGGGTAATTCACCCCTCCACTTT. Residues: CASSPRQGNSPLHF.

The rearrangement uses TRBV19 and TRBJ1-2; 9 positions match TRBD1. The germline CDR1 and CDR2 sequences are LNHDA and SQIVND (reference sequence). With 3 bases clipped from V and 0 bases from J, the junction kept 8 bases outside the gene matches. CDR3 size: 17 residues. The CDR3 reads CASSMGQGIAANYGYTF. The CDR3 DNA follows: TGTGCCAGTAGTATGGGACAGGGAATCGCGGCTAACTATGGCTACACCTTC. Full variable domain (rest looked up from reference TRBV19 and TRBJ1-2): DGGITQSPKYLFRKEGQNVTLSCEQNLNHDAMYWYRQDPGQGLRLIYYSQIVNDFQKGDIAEGYSVSREKKESFPLTVTSAQKNPTAFYLCASSMGQGIAANYGYTFGSGTRLTVV.

The J gene is TRBJ2-3, the V gene TRBV5-1; D tentatively reads TRBD1 or TRBD2 (5 bases each). The CDR3 extends over 16 amino acids. In germline, CDR1 is SGHRS, CDR2 YFSETQ. Trimming cost V 0 bases and J 0 bases, with 11 bases left between them. CDR3 nucleotides: TGCGCCAGCAGCTTGGAGTTGGGGGTTAGCACAGATACGCAGTATTTT. It encodes CASSLELGVSTDTQYF.

The gene calls are TRBV7-2 and TRBJ2-4, with D perhaps matching TRBD1 or TRBD2 (5 bases each). CDR1 is SGHTA and CDR2 is FQGNSA in the germline V gene. Trimming left V 3 bases short and J 0 bases short, with 15 bases between. This CDR3 comprises 17 residues. This CDR3 reads CASSFQGPLLAKNIQYF. Written as DNA, the CDR3 is TGTGCCAGCAGCTTCCAGGGACCCCTCCTAGCCAAAAACATTCAGTACTTC.

In this sample, this clone turned up once. This sequence joins TRBV7-3 and TRBJ2-3; D unresolved. This CDR3 is 13 amino acids long. The germline gives CDR1 SGHTA, CDR2 FQGTGA. V was cut by 4 bases and J by 3 bases, with 8 bases left in between. CDR3 coding DNA: TGTGCCAGCAGCTCGCCGGGTACAGATACGCAGTATTTT. Protein sequence: CASSSPGTDTQYF.

In its sample, this clone was seen once. The CDR3 sequence is CASSFPGTANTEAFF. The CDR3 DNA is TGTGCCAGCAGCTTCCCCGGGACAGCTAACACTGAAGCTTTCTTT. The chain couples TRBV5-4 to TRBJ1-1; 7 positions agree with TRBD1. J was trimmed by 2 bases and V by 2 bases; bases with no gene match: 6. This CDR3 has 15 residues. From germline, CDR1 is SGHNT and CDR2 YYREEE (reference sequence).

J is TRBJ1-6 and V is TRBV14; a weak D match, TRBD1 (6 bases). The length of the CDR3 is 17 residues. Trimming removed 3 bases from V and 0 bases from J, with 12 bases in between. Germline CDR1 reads SGHDN; CDR2 reads FVKESK. The CDR3 loop reads CASSQNRESSYNSPLHF. The CDR3 bases are TGTGCCAGCAGCCAGAACAGGGAGAGCTCCTATAATTCACCCCTCCACTTT. Variable domain in full (rest from reference TRBV14 and TRBJ1-6): EAGVTQFPSHSVIEKGQTVTLRCDPISGHDNLYWYRRVMGKEIKFLLHFVKESKQDESGMPNNRFLAERTGGTYSTLKVQPAELEDSGVYFCASSQNRESSYNSPLHFGNGTRLTVT.

V and J are TRBV19 and TRBJ1-1; D is unclear. CDR3 size: 15 residues. The V end was cut by 4 bases, the J end by 0 bases, with 12 bases between. The V gene's germline CDR1 is LNHDA and CDR2 SQIVND (reference sequence). DNA of the CDR3: TGTGCCAGTAGTAAAGGAGCTCTTCTGAACACTGAAGCTTTCTTT. It is translated as CASSKGALLNTEAFF.

The rearrangement joins TRBV28 to TRBJ2-1, with a possible D match to TRBD1 (5 bases). The CDR3 is 13 amino acids. The germline gives CDR1 MDHEN, CDR2 SYDVKM. V dropped 6 bases and J dropped 3 bases, with 9 bases sitting between them. The CDR3 region has the DNA TGTGCCAGCAGACAGGCCTACTACAATGAGCAGTTCTTC. It is translated as CASRQAYYNEQFF.

The chain links TRBV11-2 to TRBJ2-1; TRBD1 is a possible D gene (5 bases). Germline values: CDR1 SGHAT, CDR2 FQNNGV. V shed 5 bases and J shed 10 bases, with 9 bases lying between them. The CDR3 runs 11 residues. CDR3 sequence (DNA): TGTGCCAGCAGCGTGACAGTAGAGCAGTTCTTC. It specifies CASSVTVEQFF.

In the case of this clone: Additional DNA sequences in this sample encode the identical CDR3. The chain is built from TRBV28 and TRBJ1-2; no clear D. The CDR3 is 12 residues long. V was shortened by 5 bases and J by 4 bases, with 8 bases between the two germline ends. Looked up from germline, CDR1 is MDHEN and CDR2 is SYDVKM. The CDR3 is CASSPRSYGYTF. The CDR3 DNA is TGTGCCAGCAGTCCCAGGTCCTATGGCTACACCTTC.

This chain joins TRBV7-3 and TRBJ2-1; 10 positions match TRBD2. The length of the CDR3 is 16 residues. The germline V gene encodes CDR1 SGHTA and CDR2 FQGTGA. The ends lost 5 bases at V and 5 bases at J; junction bases unmatched: 9. Written as DNA, the CDR3 is TGTGCCAGCAGCCCCCGGGCTAGCGGGGGAAACAATGAGCAGTTCTTC. It yields the protein CASSPRASGGNNEQFF.

This clone appeared once. The chain carries TRBV6-1 and TRBJ1-5, with TRBD1 identical over 7 bases. V was pared by 6 bases and J by 6 bases, with 11 bases of the junction left unmatched. Germline assignment: CDR1 MNHNS and CDR2 SASEGT. There are 15 residues in the CDR3. The CDR3 protein is CASRDYRGSSQPQHF. The CDR3 DNA reads as TGTGCCAGCAGAGACTACAGGGGATCATCTCAGCCCCAGCATTTT.

This clone was observed once. The chain joins TRBV7-2 to TRBJ2-7, with D possibly being TRBD2 (7 bases). V was shortened by 0 bases and J by 1 base, with 16 bases between the two germline ends. Germline loops: CDR1 SGHTA, CDR2 FQGNSA. This CDR3 has 17 residues. As DNA, the CDR3 is TGTGCCAGCAGCTTAGCGGTCAGCAGGGGAGGGTCCTACGAGCAGTACTTC. This encodes CASSLAVSRGGSYEQYF.

A word on this clone: This same CDR3 is encoded by further DNA sequences in the sample. The J gene is TRBJ1-3, the V gene TRBV5-6; D remains ambiguous. The V end lost 4 bases, the J end lost 0 bases, and 2 bases lay between the germline ends. From germline, CDR1 is SGHDT and CDR2 YYEEEE. This CDR3 has 12 residues. The CDR3: CASSLSGNTIYF. The CDR3, as DNA: TGTGCCAGCAGCCTCTCTGGAAACACCATATATTTT.

The DNA for the CDR3 is TGCGCCAGCAGCTCAAGAAGATCGGGAGAAAAACTGTTTTTT. Protein: CASSSRRSGEKLFF. This sequence joins TRBV5-1 and TRBJ1-4; D gene uncertain. Per the germline V gene, CDR1 is SGHRS and CDR2 is YFSETQ. Trimming left V 3 bases short and J 8 bases short, with 14 bases between. This CDR3 comprises 14 residues.

This chain links TRBV5-4 with TRBJ2-5, with 9 positions matching TRBD2. CDR3 length equals 15 residues. Germline values: CDR1 SGHNT, CDR2 YYREEE (reference sequence). After removal of 9 bases from V and 3 bases from J, the junction contained 12 bases not matched to a gene. The CDR3 sequence: CATRTGASGEETQYF. CDR3 nucleotide sequence: TGTGCCACCAGAACAGGGGCTAGCGGGGAAGAGACCCAGTACTTC.

V and J are TRBV9 and TRBJ2-7; 11 bases match TRBD2. This CDR3 spans 15 amino acids. V lost 4 bases and J lost 4; bases outside the gene matches: 7. CDR1 and CDR2 (germline): SGDLS, YYNGEE. The chain's CDR3 is CASSLTSGSLYEQYF. In DNA form, the CDR3 reads TGTGCCAGCAGCCTCACTAGCGGGAGTTTATACGAGCAGTACTTC.

This chain connects TRBV18 to TRBJ1-1; 7 bases map to TRBD1. V trimming: 6 bases; J trimming: 1 base; junction bases outside the gene matches: 11. The CDR3 length is 16 residues. Germline assignment: CDR1 KGHSH and CDR2 LQKENI. CDR3 nucleotides: TGTGCCAGCTCTACTATCCCGGGGACAGAGAACACTGAAGCTTTCTTT. It is translated as CASSTIPGTENTEAFF.

This rearrangement joins TRBV19 to TRBJ1-4; D gene unclear. Germline V CDR1 and CDR2: LNHDA, SQIVND (reference sequence). V shed 5 bases and J shed 4 bases, with 14 bases lying between them. The CDR3 has 15 amino acids. CDR3: CASSRSQDGNEKLFF. The CDR3 bases are TGTGCCAGTAGTCGATCTCAGGACGGTAATGAAAAACTGTTTTTT.

The V and J genes are TRBV28 and TRBJ2-3, with a tentative D call TRBD2 (8 bases). V was cut by 6 bases and J by 6 bases, with 19 bases left in between. This CDR3 comprises 15 residues. The V gene's germline CDR1 is MDHEN and CDR2 SYDVKM. In nucleotides, the CDR3 is TGTGCCAGCAGCCCCCCCGGGAGGGGGCAGGATACGCAGTATTTT. This encodes CASSPPGRGQDTQYF.

The V gene is TRBV6-6, the J gene TRBJ1-1; D gene uncertain. V lost 6 bases to trimming and J lost 5 bases, with 16 bases between them. Germline assignment: CDR1 MNHNY and CDR2 SVGAGI (reference sequence). The length of the CDR3 is 14 residues. CDR3 sequence (DNA): TGTGCCAGCAGAACCGCCGGTAGAGGGACTGAAGCTTTCTTT. It codes for CASRTAGRGTEAFF.

The chain joins TRBV19 to TRBJ2-1; 9 bases fit TRBD2. The CDR3 spans 13 residues. From germline, CDR1 is LNHDA and CDR2 SQIVND (reference sequence). Losses at the gene ends were 6 bases for V and 10 bases for J; bases not matched to a gene: 7. This CDR3 is CASRTRGLAEQFF. The CDR3 nucleotides read TGTGCCAGTAGGACAAGGGGACTAGCAGAGCAGTTCTTC. The variable domain in full, with the rest retrieved from reference TRBV19 and TRBJ2-1, is DGGITQSPKYLFRKEGQNVTLSCEQNLNHDAMYWYRQDPGQGLRLIYYSQIVNDFQKGDIAEGYSVSREKKESFPLTVTSAQKNPTAFYLCASRTRGLAEQFFGPGTRLTVL.

This chain joins TRBV6-5 and TRBJ1-4; D is possibly TRBD1 (5 bases). The CDR3 sequence is 12 residues long. CDR1 is MNHEY, CDR2 SVGAGI, per germline. Trimming took 4 bases from V and 6 from J, leaving 6 bases between them. The CDR3 region is CASSLGDEKLFF. CDR3 nucleotide sequence: TGTGCCAGCAGTTTGGGGGATGAAAAACTGTTTTTT.

The chain employs TRBV30 and TRBJ2-5, with D possibly TRBD2 on 6 matching bases. This CDR3 is built from 14 residues. Germline CDR1 and CDR2: GTSNPN and SVGIG (reference sequence). The V and J ends lost 4 bases and 1 base respectively, with 13 bases between them. CDR3 amino acids: CAWTKRTIQETQYF. In nucleotides, the CDR3 is TGTGCCTGGACCAAGCGGACTATCCAAGAGACCCAGTACTTC.

This rearrangement joins TRBV7-2 to TRBJ1-2; the D is unclear. CDR1 and CDR2 (germline): SGHTA, FQGNSA. The CDR3 sequence is 14 residues long. V was trimmed by 5 bases and J by 5 bases, leaving 15 bases between them. CDR3 bases: TGTGCCAGCAGCACCTATGGGCAGGTATATGGCTACACCTTC. Amino acid sequence: CASSTYGQVYGYTF.

The chain has TRBV28 and TRBJ2-1; 10 nucleotides line up with TRBD2. Germline values: CDR1 MDHEN, CDR2 SYDVKM. The J segment lost 3 bases and the V segment lost 10 bases, leaving 3 bases of the junction unmatched. This CDR3 comprises 13 residues. The CDR3: CATGLAVYNEQFF. CDR3 DNA: TGTGCCACCGGACTAGCGGTCTACAATGAGCAGTTCTTC. Combining the CDR3 with reference TRBV28 and TRBJ2-1 gives the whole variable domain DVKVTQSSRYLVKRTGEKVFLECVQDMDHENMFWYRQDPGLGLRLIYFSYDVKMKEKGDIPEGYSVSREKKERFSLILESASTNQTSMYLCATGLAVYNEQFFGPGTRLTVL.

Here the CDR3 reads CASRAGTGGVETQYF. The CDR3 nucleotides are TGTGCCAGCAGGGCCGGGACAGGGGGCGTCGAGACCCAGTACTTC. This rearrangement joins TRBV28 to TRBJ2-5, with 12 bases matching TRBD1. There are 15 residues in the CDR3. Losses at the gene ends were 6 bases for V and 5 bases for J; bases not matched to a gene: 7. Germline V gene data show CDR1 as MDHEN and CDR2 as SYDVKM.

The chain recombines TRBV6-5 with TRBJ2-3; tentative D call: TRBD2 (5 bases). V lost 4 bases and J 5 bases, leaving 13 bases between the germline ends. In germline, CDR1 is MNHEY, CDR2 SVGAGI. This CDR3 has 14 residues. CDR3 protein: CASSSYGIRDTQYF. In nucleotides, the CDR3 is TGTGCCAGCAGTTCTTACGGGATAAGAGATACGCAGTATTTT.

DNA of the CDR3: TGTGCCAGCAGCCCTGGAGGATGGGATCAAGAGACCCAGTACTTC. This sequence encodes CASSPGGWDQETQYF. The V call is TRBV5-4, the J call TRBJ2-5; D is possibly TRBD2 (5 bases). CDR1 and CDR2 (germline): SGHNT, YYREEE (reference sequence). The CDR3 is made up of 15 amino acids. The germline V and J ends were trimmed by 4 bases and 2 bases, with 15 bases remaining between them.